A selection of T cell receptor beta chains follows, all from one sample in a study of cytomegalovirus exposure and HLA in healthy donors. Repertoires were generated with immunoSEQ multiplex PCR, while TCRdb's copy carries only in-frame clones and drops some. This table holds about 130,000 clones, over 65% found once. The sample taken for sequencing was PBMCs. These receptors originate from a man younger than 35 in good health and CMV-seropositive. The CDR3 runs from the conserved cysteine through the conserved F or W. Each record gives: J gene, V gene, D gene, clone size, CDR3 length, CDR3 protein, CDR3 DNA. D genes are given only for firm matches. Size is omitted from some rows. Given values are once, few, many or a class for expanded clones.

TRBJ1-1 | TRBV7-3 | NA | NA | 15 | CASSLLGGVNTEAFF | TGTGCCAGCAGCTTATTGGGAGGTGTGAACACTGAAGCTTTCTTT
TRBJ1-1 | TRBV4-1 | NA | once | 14 | CASSQDPGNTEAFF | TGCGCCAGCAGCCAAGATCCAGGGAACACTGAAGCTTTCTTT
TRBJ2-1 | TRBV7-9 | NA | NA | 15 | CASSVELARSNEQFF | TGTGCCAGCAGCGTCGAACTAGCTAGGAGTAATGAGCAGTTCTTC
TRBJ2-3 | TRBV6-6 | TRBD2 | few | 14 | CASSYLGRADTQYF | TGTGCCAGCAGTTACCTCGGGAGGGCAGATACGCAGTATTTT
TRBJ2-7 | TRBV2 | TRBD2 | NA | 14 | CASSGLAGSYEQYF | TGTGCCAGCAGTGGACTAGCGGGCTCCTACGAGCAGTACTTC
TRBJ2-1 | TRBV10-3 | TRBD2 | NA | 15 | CAISEELAGANEQFF | TGTGCCATCAGTGAGGAGCTAGCGGGGGCCAATGAGCAGTTCTTC
TRBJ2-5 | TRBV5-6 | TRBD2 | NA | 16 | CASSSTRLAGALFQYF | TGTGCCAGCAGCTCGACCCGACTAGCGGGAGCTCTTTTCCAGTACTTC
TRBJ2-7 | TRBV29-1 | TRBD1 | NA | 14 | CSVYGGTGSYEQYF | TGCAGCGTTTACGGAGGGACAGGGTCCTACGAGCAGTACTTC
TRBJ2-5 | TRBV7-9 | NA | few | 12 | CSSSSGGETQYF | TGTTCCAGCAGCTCGGGTGGGGAGACCCAGTACTTC
TRBJ2-7 | TRBV6-5 | TRBD1 | NA | 14 | CASSRGQKSYEQYF | TGTGCCAGCAGCCGGGGACAGAAGTCCTACGAGCAGTACTTC
TRBJ2-1 | TRBV9 | TRBD1 | NA | 16 | CASSAGGQVSYNEQFF | TGTGCCAGCAGCGCAGGGGGACAGGTGTCCTACAATGAGCAGTTCTTC
TRBJ2-5 | TRBV5-1 | TRBD1 | NA | 14 | CASSSGPGGGEQYF | TGCGCCAGCAGCTCGGGACCAGGGGGCGGGGAGCAGTACTTC
TRBJ2-2 | TRBV7-8 | NA | NA | 16 | CATSAVWGLNTGELFF | TGTGCCACCTCCGCCGTCTGGGGCTTGAACACCGGGGAGCTGTTTTTT
TRBJ2-7 | TRBV4-3 | NA | NA | 14 | CASSQDRGIYEQYF | TGCGCCAGCAGCCAAGATCGCGGGATTTACGAGCAGTACTTC
TRBJ2-7 | TRBV6-1 | NA | NA | 16 | CASSVDSHLGDYEQYF | TGTGCCAGCAGTGTCGATTCCCACCTAGGGGACTACGAGCAGTACTTC
TRBJ2-1 | TRBV4-3 | TRBD2 | NA | 17 | CASSQELRLAAYNEQFF | TGCGCCAGCAGCCAAGAATTAAGGCTAGCGGCCTACAATGAGCAGTTCTTC
TRBJ2-1 | TRBV18 | TRBD1 | NA | 15 | CASSPPGQGNNEQFF | TGTGCCAGCTCACCACCTGGACAGGGGAACAATGAGCAGTTCTTC
TRBJ1-5 | TRBV2 | NA | NA | 17 | CASSEVGGGVGNQPQHF | TGTGCCAGCAGTGAAGTAGGCGGAGGGGTCGGGAATCAGCCCCAGCATTTT
TRBJ2-1 | TRBV7-8 | TRBD2 | NA | 15 | CASSPRTRDYNEQFF | TGTGCCAGCAGCCCTCGGACTAGGGATTACAATGAGCAGTTCTTC
TRBJ2-1 | TRBV5-4 | NA | NA | 15 | CASSLDSITYNEQFF | TGTGCCAGCAGCTTGGACTCAATAACCTACAATGAGCAGTTCTTC
TRBJ2-7 | TRBV19 | TRBD2 | NA | 14 | CASSPSGRVYEQYF | TGTGCCAGTAGTCCTAGCGGGAGGGTTTACGAGCAGTACTTC
TRBJ2-7 | TRBV27 | TRBD1 | NA | 15 | CASRSGTESSYEQYF | TGTGCCAGCAGATCCGGGACAGAGAGCTCCTACGAGCAGTACTTC
TRBJ1-4 | TRBV7-9 | NA | NA | 15 | CASSSEGGSNEKLFF | TGTGCCAGCAGCTCGGAGGGAGGTAGTAATGAAAAACTGTTTTTT
TRBJ2-2 | TRBV5-6 | TRBD2 | NA | 15 | CASSPVGGVAGELFF | TGTGCCAGCAGCCCGGTCGGGGGGGTCGCCGGGGAGCTGTTTTTT
TRBJ1-1 | TRBV27 | NA | NA | 15 | CASSSGGGMNTEAFF | TGTGCCAGCAGTTCCGGGGGTGGGATGAACACTGAAGCTTTCTTT
TRBJ1-4 | TRBV9 | NA | NA | 16 | CASSVGQGATNEKLFF | TGTGCCAGCAGCGTAGGCCAGGGTGCAACTAATGAAAAACTGTTTTTT
TRBJ2-1 | TRBV7-2 | NA | NA | 13 | CASSPRGGASQFF | TGTGCCAGCAGCCCGAGGGGCGGGGCATCGCAGTTCTTC
TRBJ2-1 | TRBV12-5 | TRBD2 | NA | 16 | CASGLVLGTMGHEQFF | TGTGCTAGTGGTTTGGTACTAGGGACTATGGGCCATGAGCAGTTCTTC
TRBJ2-1 | TRBV5-6 | TRBD2 | NA | 14 | CASHRGTSGRVQFF | TGTGCCAGCCATCGGGGGACTAGCGGGAGGGTGCAGTTCTTC
TRBJ2-1 | TRBV10-1 | TRBD1 | NA | 13 | CASSVQGYNEQFF | TGCGCCAGCAGTGTACAGGGGTACAATGAGCAGTTCTTC
TRBJ2-5 | TRBV7-9 | TRBD2 | NA | 17 | CASSQEFWREGQKTQYF | TGTGCCAGCAGCCAGGAATTCTGGCGGGAGGGCCAAAAGACCCAGTACTTC
TRBJ1-1 | TRBV7-2 | NA | NA | 13 | CATTGVGNTEAFF | TGTGCCACCACAGGAGTGGGCAACACTGAAGCTTTCTTT
TRBJ1-4 | TRBV6-5 | NA | once | 14 | CASSYNSEPGKLFF | TGTGCCAGCAGTTACAACTCAGAACCAGGCAAACTGTTTTTT
TRBJ2-5 | TRBV7-8 | NA | NA | 15 | CASSFWELLGETQYF | TGTGCCAGCAGCTTCTGGGAGCTACTGGGAGAGACCCAGTACTTC
TRBJ2-5 | TRBV7-6 | TRBD2 | NA | 15 | CASSLAGGGGETQYF | TGTGCCAGCAGCTTAGCGGGCGGGGGGGGAGAGACCCAGTACTTC
TRBJ1-2 | TRBV7-9 | TRBD1 | NA | 14 | CASSKQGGPYGYTF | TGTGCCAGCAGCAAACAGGGGGGCCCCTATGGCTACACCTTC
TRBJ1-4 | TRBV2 | NA | NA | 13 | CASSQNGGTPAFF | TGTGCCAGCAGCCAAAACGGGGGGACACCCGCGTTTTTT